This passage covers 5 T cell receptor beta chains from one sample sequenced in a study of regulatory T cells in long-lasting Graves disease. Time point indicated: persistent/refractory GD, antithyroid drugs over 5 years with positive TRAb. The authors made the TCR library using RNA they extracted from PBMCs. Combining iRepertoire HTBI primers with Arm-PCR of CDR3 regions, the authors built TCR beta libraries. TCRdb reprocessed the multiplex PCR reads via MiXCR and lists one record per CDR3 protein. The sample carries approximately 500,000 distinct CDR3 sequences, roughly a fifth recorded once. Here the sequenced sample was peripheral blood mononuclear cells (PBMCs), taken when the disease was refractory, from a patient treated with antithyroid drugs. All receptors come from a female donor with Graves disease.

This clonotype was seen many times. V usage is TRBV20-1 and J usage is TRBJ2-7, with TRBD2 matching over 8 bases. Germline CDR1 is DFQATT and CDR2 is SNEGSKA (reference sequence). With V trimmed by 5 bases and J by 6 bases, 9 bases remained unmatched. The CDR3 has 13 residues. The CDR3 nucleotides read TGCAGTGCTCTAAGCGGGAGTAACTTCGAGCAGTACTTC. Translation gives CSALSGSNFEQYF.

The rearrangement joins TRBV7-9 to TRBJ2-7, with 11 nucleotides matching TRBD1. This CDR3 is built from 14 residues. V trimming: 3 bases; J trimming: 6 bases; junction bases outside the gene matches: 4. CDR1 is SEHNR and CDR2 is FQNEAQ in the germline V gene (reference sequence). The CDR3 is CASSLRTGGGEQYF. CDR3 nucleotides: TGTGCCAGCAGCTTGCGGACAGGGGGCGGCGAGCAGTACTTC.

In its sample, this clonotype was seen many times. In DNA, the CDR3 is TGTGCCAGCAGCTCGACCGATTGGGCCAAAAACATTCAGTACTTC. Its protein is CASSSTDWAKNIQYF. J is TRBJ2-4 and V is TRBV13; D unresolved. The V end lost 4 bases, the J end lost 1 base, and 11 bases lay between the germline ends. This CDR3 is 15 amino acids long. From germline, CDR1 is PRHDT and CDR2 FYEKMQ (reference sequence).

This chain links TRBV18 with TRBJ2-7, with D perhaps matching TRBD1 (5 bases). Per the germline V gene, CDR1 is KGHSH and CDR2 is LQKENI. The CDR3 has 13 residues. Trimming pared 3 bases from V and 3 bases from J, leaving 9 bases between. The CDR3: CASSPAGIYEQYF. CDR3 coding DNA: TGTGCCAGCTCACCGGCAGGGATCTACGAGCAGTACTTC.

V gene TRBV28 combines with J gene TRBJ1-1; the D gene is possibly TRBD1 (6 bases). This CDR3 is 14 amino acids long. Per germline, CDR1 MDHEN and CDR2 SYDVKM. Deletions cut 6 bases from V and 1 base from J, with 12 bases between. CDR3: CASSAPTGNTEAFF. CDR3 coding DNA: TGTGCCAGCAGCGCGCCGACAGGGAACACTGAAGCTTTCTTT. Full variable domain (rest looked up from reference TRBV28 and TRBJ1-1): DVKVTQSSRYLVKRTGEKVFLECVQDMDHENMFWYRQDPGLGLRLIYFSYDVKMKEKGDIPEGYSVSREKKERFSLILESASTNQTSMYLCASSAPTGNTEAFFGQGTRLTVV.